Included here is one T cell receptor beta chain sequence, with context. The target antigen is unknown. Looked up from germline, CDR1 is SGHRS and CDR2 is YFSETQ. The CDR3 runs 15 residues. V lost 8 bases and J lost 8; bases outside the gene matches: 14. The data are from a study of lymphopenia after photon versus proton radiotherapy. TCRdb keeps only in-frame clones here, not all; method: immunoSEQ multiplex PCR. The table has around 24,000 clones, around four fifths seen once. Study conclusions and caveats: Relative stability marked proton patients; photon patients lost diversity and naive cells. Post-nadir TCR diversity decline inversely tracked overall survival among those who died.

This sequence was found in a woman between 45 and 65 years old with pancreatic cancer. The chain couples TRBV5-1 to TRBJ2-1; 9 bases map to TRBD1. Source: peripheral blood, taken from a patient treated with photon-based radiotherapy. The CDR3 spells CASLTTGGVRDEQFF. The CDR3 coding sequence is TGCGCCAGTCTCACTACAGGGGGCGTACGGGATGAGCAGTTCTTC.